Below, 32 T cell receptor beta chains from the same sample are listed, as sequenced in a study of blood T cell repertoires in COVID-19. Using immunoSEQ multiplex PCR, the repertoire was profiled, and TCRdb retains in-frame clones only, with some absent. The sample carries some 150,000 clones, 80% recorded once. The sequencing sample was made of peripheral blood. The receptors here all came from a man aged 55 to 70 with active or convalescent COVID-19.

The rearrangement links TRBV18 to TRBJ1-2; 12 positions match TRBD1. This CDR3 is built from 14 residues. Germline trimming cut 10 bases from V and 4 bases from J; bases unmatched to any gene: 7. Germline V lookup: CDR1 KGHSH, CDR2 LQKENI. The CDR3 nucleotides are TGTGCCACCAAAGGGACAGGGGGCAGCTATGGCTACACCTTC. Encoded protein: CATKGTGGSYGYTF. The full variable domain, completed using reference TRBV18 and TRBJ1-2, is NAGVMQNPRHLVRRRGQEARLRCSPMKGHSHVYWYRQLPEEGLKFMVYLQKENIIDESGMPKERFSAEFPKEGPSILRIQQVVRGDSAAYFCATKGTGGSYGYTFGSGTRLTVV.

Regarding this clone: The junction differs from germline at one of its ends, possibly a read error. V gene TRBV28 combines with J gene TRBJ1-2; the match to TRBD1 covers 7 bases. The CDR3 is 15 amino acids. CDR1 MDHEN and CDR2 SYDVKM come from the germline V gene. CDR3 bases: TGTGCCGGCAGTTCCCCTGGCAGGGGGGTGGATGGCTACACCTTC. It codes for CAGSSPGRGVDGYTF.

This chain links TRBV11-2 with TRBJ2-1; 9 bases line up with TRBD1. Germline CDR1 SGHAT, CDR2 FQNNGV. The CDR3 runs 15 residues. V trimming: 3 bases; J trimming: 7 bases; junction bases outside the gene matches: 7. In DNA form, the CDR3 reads TGTGCCAGCAGCTTGAGACAGGGGGGCGGGAATGAGCAGTTCTTC. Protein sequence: CASSLRQGGGNEQFF.

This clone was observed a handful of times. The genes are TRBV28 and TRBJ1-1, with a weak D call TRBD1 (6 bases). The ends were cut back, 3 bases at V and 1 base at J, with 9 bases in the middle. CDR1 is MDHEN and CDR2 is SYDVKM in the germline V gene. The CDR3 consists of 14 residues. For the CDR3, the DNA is TGTGCCAGCAGTTTTCTACAGGGGAACACTGAAGCTTTCTTT. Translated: CASSFLQGNTEAFF.

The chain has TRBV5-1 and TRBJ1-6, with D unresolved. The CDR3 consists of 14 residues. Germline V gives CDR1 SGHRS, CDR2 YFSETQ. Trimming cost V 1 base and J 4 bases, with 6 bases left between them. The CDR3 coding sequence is TGCGCCAGCAGCTTGAACAGATATAATTCACCCCTCCACTTT. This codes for CASSLNRYNSPLHF. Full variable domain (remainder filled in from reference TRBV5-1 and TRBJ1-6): KAGVTQTPRYLIKTRGQQVTLSCSPISGHRSVSWYQQTPGQGLQFLFEYFSETQRNKGNFPGRFSGRQFSNSRSEMNVSTLELGDSALYLCASSLNRYNSPLHFGNGTRLTVT.

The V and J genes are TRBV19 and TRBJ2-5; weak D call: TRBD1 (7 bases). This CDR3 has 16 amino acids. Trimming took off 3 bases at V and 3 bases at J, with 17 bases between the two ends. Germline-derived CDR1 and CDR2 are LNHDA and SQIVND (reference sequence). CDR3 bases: TGTGCCAGTAGTATCTTGTCAGGGGGGTTCGAAGAGACCCAGTACTTC. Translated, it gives CASSILSGGFEETQYF. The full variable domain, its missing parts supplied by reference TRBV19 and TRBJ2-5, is DGGITQSPKYLFRKEGQNVTLSCEQNLNHDAMYWYRQDPGQGLRLIYYSQIVNDFQKGDIAEGYSVSREKKESFPLTVTSAQKNPTAFYLCASSILSGGFEETQYFGPGTRLLVL.

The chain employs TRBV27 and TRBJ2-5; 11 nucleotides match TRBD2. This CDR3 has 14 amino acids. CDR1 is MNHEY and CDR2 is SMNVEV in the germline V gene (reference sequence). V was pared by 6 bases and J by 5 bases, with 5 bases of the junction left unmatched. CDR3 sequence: CASSIAGGWETQYF. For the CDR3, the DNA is TGTGCCAGCAGCATAGCGGGAGGGTGGGAGACCCAGTACTTC.

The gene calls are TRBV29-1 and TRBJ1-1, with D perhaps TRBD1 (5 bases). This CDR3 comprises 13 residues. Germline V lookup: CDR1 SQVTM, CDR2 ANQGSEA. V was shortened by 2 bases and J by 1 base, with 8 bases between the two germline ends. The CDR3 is CSVERGSNTEAFF. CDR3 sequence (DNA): TGCAGCGTTGAAAGGGGCTCGAACACTGAAGCTTTCTTT.

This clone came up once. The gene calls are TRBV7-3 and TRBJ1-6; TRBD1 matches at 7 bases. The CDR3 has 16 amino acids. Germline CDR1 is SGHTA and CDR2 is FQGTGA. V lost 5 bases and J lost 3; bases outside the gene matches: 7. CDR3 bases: TGTGCCAGCAGCCCGGGGGGGGACAGCTATAATTCACCCCTCCACTTT. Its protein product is CASSPGGDSYNSPLHF.

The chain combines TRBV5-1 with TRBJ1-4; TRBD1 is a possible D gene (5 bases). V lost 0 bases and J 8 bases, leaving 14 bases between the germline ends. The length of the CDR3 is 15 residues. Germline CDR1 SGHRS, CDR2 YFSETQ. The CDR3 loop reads CASSLARDRSEKLFF. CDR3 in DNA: TGCGCCAGCAGCTTGGCCAGGGATCGGAGCGAAAAACTGTTTTTT.

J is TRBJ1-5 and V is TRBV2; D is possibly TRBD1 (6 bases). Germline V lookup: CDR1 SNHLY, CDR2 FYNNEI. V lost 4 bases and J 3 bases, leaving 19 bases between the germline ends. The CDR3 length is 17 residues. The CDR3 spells CASSAFGGPGNNQPQHF. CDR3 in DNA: TGTGCCAGCAGTGCGTTTGGGGGCCCAGGGAACAATCAGCCCCAGCATTTT.

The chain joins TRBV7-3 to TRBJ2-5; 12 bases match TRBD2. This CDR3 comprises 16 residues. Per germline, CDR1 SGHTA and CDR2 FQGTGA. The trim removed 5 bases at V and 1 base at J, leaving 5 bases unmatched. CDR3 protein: CASSLGGLAGQETQYF. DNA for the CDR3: TGTGCCAGCAGCCTAGGGGGACTAGCGGGCCAAGAGACCCAGTACTTC. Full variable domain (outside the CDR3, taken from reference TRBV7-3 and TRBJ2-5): GAGVSQTPSNKVTEKGKYVELRCDPISGHTALYWYRQSLGQGPEFLIYFQGTGAADDSGLPNDRFFAVRPEGSVSTLKIQRTERGDSAVYLCASSLGGLAGQETQYFGPGTRLLVL.

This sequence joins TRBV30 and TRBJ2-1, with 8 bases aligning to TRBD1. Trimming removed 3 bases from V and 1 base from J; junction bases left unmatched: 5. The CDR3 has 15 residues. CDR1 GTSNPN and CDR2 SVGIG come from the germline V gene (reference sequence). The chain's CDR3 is CAWSTGGGSYNEQFF. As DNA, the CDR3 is TGTGCCTGGAGCACAGGGGGTGGTTCCTACAATGAGCAGTTCTTC.

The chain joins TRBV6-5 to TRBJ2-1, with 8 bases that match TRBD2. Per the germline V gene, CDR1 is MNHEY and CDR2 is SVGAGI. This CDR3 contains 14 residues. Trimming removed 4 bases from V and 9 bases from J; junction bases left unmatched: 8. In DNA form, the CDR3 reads TGTGCCAGCAGTTTATCGGGACTAGAATTTGAGCAGTTCTTC. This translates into CASSLSGLEFEQFF.

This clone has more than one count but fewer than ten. The CDR3 sequence is CASRDYTEAFF. The CDR3 region has the DNA TGTGCCAGCAGGGACTACACTGAAGCTTTCTTT. This rearrangement joins TRBV6-5 to TRBJ1-1; D is unclear. The CDR3 runs to 11 residues. Trimming removed 6 bases from V and 3 bases from J, with 5 bases in between. Germline CDR1 reads MNHEY; CDR2 reads SVGAGI.

CDR3 nucleotides: TGTGCCTGGAGTACAGGGGGCTCGAATCAGCCCCAGCATTTT. Translating gives CAWSTGGSNQPQHF. The genes are TRBV30 and TRBJ1-5, with TRBD1 identical over 9 bases. Germline V CDR1 and CDR2: GTSNPN, SVGIG (reference sequence). The CDR3 runs to 14 residues. The junction had 3 bases not matched to a gene; V was cut back by 2 bases and J by 4 bases.

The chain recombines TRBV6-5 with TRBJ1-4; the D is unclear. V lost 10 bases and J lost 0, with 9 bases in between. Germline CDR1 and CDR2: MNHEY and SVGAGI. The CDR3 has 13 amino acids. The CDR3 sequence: CAITDSTNEKLFF. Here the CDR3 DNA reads TGTGCCATCACAGATTCAACTAATGAAAAACTGTTTTTT.

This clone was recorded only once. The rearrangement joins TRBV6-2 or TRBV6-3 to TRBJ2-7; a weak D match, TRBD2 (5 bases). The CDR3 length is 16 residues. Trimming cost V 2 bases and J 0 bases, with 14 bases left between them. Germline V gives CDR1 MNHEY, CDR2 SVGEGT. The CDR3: CASSYGSGSSSYEQYF. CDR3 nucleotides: TGTGCCAGCAGTTACGGGAGCGGTTCAAGCTCCTACGAGCAGTACTTC.

The CDR3 is CASSLGDRTYEQYF. The DNA for the CDR3 is TGCGCCAGCAGCTTGGGTGACAGAACCTACGAGCAGTACTTC. The chain has TRBV5-1 and TRBJ2-7; a possible D gene is TRBD1 (5 bases). The CDR3 has 14 amino acids. V lost 0 bases and J 2 bases, leaving 9 bases between the germline ends. The germline V gene has CDR1 SGHRS and CDR2 YFSETQ.

The DNA for the CDR3 is TGTGCCAGCAGCCGAATGAGACAAGAGACCCAGTACTTC. It codes for CASSRMRQETQYF. The rearrangement links TRBV6-5 to TRBJ2-5, with no clear D. The CDR3 covers 13 residues. Trimming cost V 6 bases and J 2 bases, with 10 bases left between them. The germline CDR1 and CDR2 sequences are MNHEY and SVGAGI.

The CDR3 DNA reads TGTGCCACCAGTGATTTTGGGCATCAGCCCCAGCATTTT. Protein sequence: CATSDFGHQPQHF. The chain is built from TRBV24-1 and TRBJ1-5; D remains ambiguous. CDR1 and CDR2 from the germline V gene are KGHDR and SFDVKD. The V end lost 1 base, the J end lost 5 bases, and 5 bases lay between the germline ends. This CDR3 is built from 13 residues.

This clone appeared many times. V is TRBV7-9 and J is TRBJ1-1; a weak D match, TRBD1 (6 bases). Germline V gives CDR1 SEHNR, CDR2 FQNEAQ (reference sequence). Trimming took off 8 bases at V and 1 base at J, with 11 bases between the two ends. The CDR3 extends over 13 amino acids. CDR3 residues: CASVVRGNTEAFF. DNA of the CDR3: TGTGCCAGCGTTGTCAGGGGGAACACTGAAGCTTTCTTT.

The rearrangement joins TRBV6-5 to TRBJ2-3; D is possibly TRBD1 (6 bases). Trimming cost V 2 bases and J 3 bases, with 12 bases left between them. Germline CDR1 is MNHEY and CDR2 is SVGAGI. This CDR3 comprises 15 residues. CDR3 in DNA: TGTGCCAGCAGTTACAGGCAGGGGCTTACAGATACGCAGTATTTT. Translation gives CASSYRQGLTDTQYF.

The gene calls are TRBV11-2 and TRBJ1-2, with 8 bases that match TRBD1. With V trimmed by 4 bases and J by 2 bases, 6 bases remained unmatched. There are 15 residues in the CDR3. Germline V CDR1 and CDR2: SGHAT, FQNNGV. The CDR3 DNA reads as TGTGCCAGCAGCTCCAGGACAGGGTGGAACTATGGCTACACCTTC. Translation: CASSSRTGWNYGYTF. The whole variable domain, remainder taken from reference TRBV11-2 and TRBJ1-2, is EAGVAQSPRYKIIEKRQSVAFWCNPISGHATLYWYQQILGQGPKLLIQFQNNGVVDDSQLPKDRFSAERLKGVDSTLKIQPAKLEDSAVYLCASSSRTGWNYGYTFGSGTRLTVV.

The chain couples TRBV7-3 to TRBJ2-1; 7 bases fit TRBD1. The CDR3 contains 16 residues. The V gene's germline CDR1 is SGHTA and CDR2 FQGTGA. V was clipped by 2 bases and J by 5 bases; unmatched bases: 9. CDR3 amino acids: CASSLDGTDFDNEQFF. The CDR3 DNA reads TGTGCCAGCAGCTTAGACGGGACAGATTTTGACAATGAGCAGTTCTTC.

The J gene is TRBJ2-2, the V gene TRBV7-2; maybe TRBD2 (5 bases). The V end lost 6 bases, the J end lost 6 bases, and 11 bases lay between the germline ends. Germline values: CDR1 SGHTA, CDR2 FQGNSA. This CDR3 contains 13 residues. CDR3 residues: CASSPARAGELFF. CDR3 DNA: TGTGCCAGCAGTCCCGCGAGGGCCGGGGAGCTGTTTTTT.

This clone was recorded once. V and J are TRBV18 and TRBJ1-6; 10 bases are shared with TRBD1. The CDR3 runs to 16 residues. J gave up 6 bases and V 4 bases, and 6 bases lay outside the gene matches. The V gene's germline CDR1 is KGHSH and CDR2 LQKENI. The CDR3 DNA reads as TGTGCCAGCTCACTGACAGGGGGCGTCAGTAATTCACCCCTCCACTTT. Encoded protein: CASSLTGGVSNSPLHF.

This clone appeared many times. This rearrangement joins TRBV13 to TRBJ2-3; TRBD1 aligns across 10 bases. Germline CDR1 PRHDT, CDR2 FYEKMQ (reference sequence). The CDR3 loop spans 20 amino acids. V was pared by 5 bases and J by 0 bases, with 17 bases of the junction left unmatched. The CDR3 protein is CASSPLGTGAPGLSTDTQYF. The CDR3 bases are TGTGCCAGCAGCCCCCTTGGGACAGGGGCGCCTGGGCTCAGCACAGATACGCAGTATTTT.

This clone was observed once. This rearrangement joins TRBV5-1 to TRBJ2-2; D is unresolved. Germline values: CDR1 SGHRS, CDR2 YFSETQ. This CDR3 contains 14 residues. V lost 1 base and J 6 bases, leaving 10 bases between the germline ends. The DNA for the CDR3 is TGCGCCAGCAGCTTGCGTCAGGCATCCGGGGAGCTGTTTTTT. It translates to CASSLRQASGELFF.

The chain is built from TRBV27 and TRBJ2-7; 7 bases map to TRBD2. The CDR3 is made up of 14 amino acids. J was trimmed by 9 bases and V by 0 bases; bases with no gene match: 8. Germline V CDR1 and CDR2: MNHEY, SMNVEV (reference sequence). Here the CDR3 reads CASSLSGTKKVQYF. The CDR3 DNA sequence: TGTGCCAGCAGTTTATCCGGGACTAAGAAGGTGCAGTACTTC.

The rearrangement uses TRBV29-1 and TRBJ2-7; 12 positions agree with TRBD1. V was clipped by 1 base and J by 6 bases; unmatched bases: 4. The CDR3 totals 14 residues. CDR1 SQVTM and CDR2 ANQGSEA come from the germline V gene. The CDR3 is CSVEGDRGHSEQYF. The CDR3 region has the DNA TGCAGCGTTGAAGGGGACAGGGGGCATAGCGAGCAGTACTTC.

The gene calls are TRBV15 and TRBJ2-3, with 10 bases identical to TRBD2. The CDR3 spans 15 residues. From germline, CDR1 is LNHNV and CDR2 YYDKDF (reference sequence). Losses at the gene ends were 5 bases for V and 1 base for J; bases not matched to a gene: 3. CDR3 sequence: CATSAGTSGTDTQYF. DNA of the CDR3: TGTGCCACCAGCGCCGGGACTAGCGGCACAGATACGCAGTATTTT.